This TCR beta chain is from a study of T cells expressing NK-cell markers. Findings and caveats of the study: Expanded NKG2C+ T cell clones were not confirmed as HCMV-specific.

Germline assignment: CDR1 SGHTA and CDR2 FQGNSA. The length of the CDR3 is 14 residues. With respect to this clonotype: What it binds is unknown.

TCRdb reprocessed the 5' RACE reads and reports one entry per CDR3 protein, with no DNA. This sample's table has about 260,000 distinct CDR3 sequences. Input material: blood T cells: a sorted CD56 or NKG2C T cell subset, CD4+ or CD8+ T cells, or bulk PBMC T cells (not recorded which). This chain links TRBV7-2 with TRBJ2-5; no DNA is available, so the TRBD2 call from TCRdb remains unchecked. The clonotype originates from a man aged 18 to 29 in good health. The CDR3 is CASSLGSAGETQYF.